This record concerns one TCR beta chain sequence. This CDR3 has 14 amino acids. Germline CDR1 and CDR2: LGHNA and YNFKEQ. Between the trimmed V and J ends, which lost 5 bases and 3 bases, there was a span of 13 bases. This sample stems from a study of glioma-infiltrating T cells. TCR alpha and beta CDR3 regions were amplified from RNA using iRepertoire nested multiplex PCR. TCRdb passed the multiplex PCR reads through MiXCR, listing each CDR3 protein once. This sample has fewer than 500,000 distinct CDR3 sequences; less than 50% occur once, and the top ten carry 12%. V usage is TRBV4-2 and J usage is TRBJ2-5, with a weak D call TRBD1 (6 bases). The TCR sequence derives from a human donor with low-grade glioma or glioblastoma, undergoing nonglioma brain surgery, or in good health (not recorded which). The specimen sequenced was glioma tissue, nonneoplastic brain tissue, or PBMCs (not recorded which). In DNA form, the CDR3 reads TGTGCCAGCAGCTCAAATTACAGGGAAGAGACCCAGTACTTC. As protein: CASSSNYREETQYF.